The 18 T cell receptor beta chains below all came from one sample that was sequenced in a study of human T cells and chemical hapten exposure. Regarding time point: pre-sensitization, week 0. The treatment is: therapeutic diphenylcyclopropenone sensitization with weekly scalp DPC. TCRdb re-called the RACE reads through MiXCR, storing one row per CDR3 protein. This table holds about 92,000 distinct CDR3 sequences, 8% to 10% found once. Specimen: whole blood, collected in connection with sensitization to the hapten diphenylcyclopropenone (DPC). The origin of the receptors is a woman in her thirties or forties with alopecia areata. Some clones in this sample may be carry-over from other donors' samples.

This clonotype has at least ten counts. V is TRBV4-2 and J is TRBJ2-7; the D gene could be TRBD1 or TRBD2 (5 bases each). Germline loops: CDR1 LGHNA, CDR2 YNFKEQ. V lost 0 bases, J lost 5 bases, and 17 bases lay in between. This CDR3 has 16 amino acids. Written as DNA, the CDR3 is TGTGCCAGCAGCCAAGAGTTGGCAGGGAGCACGCACGAGCAGTACTTC. Translated, it gives CASSQELAGSTHEQYF.

This clonotype was picked up a small number of times. The chain couples TRBV10-2 to TRBJ2-7; D gene unclear. Trimming removed 6 bases at V and 1 base at J, with 13 bases between. The CDR3 loop spans 14 amino acids. Per the germline V gene, CDR1 is WSHSY and CDR2 is SAAADI. The CDR3 sequence: CASSVAIPSYEQYF. CDR3 bases: TGCGCCAGCAGCGTTGCGATTCCGTCCTACGAGCAGTACTTC.

Only a few counts were recorded for this clonotype. The chain couples TRBV2 to TRBJ1-5, with D hard to call. The germline gives CDR1 SNHLY, CDR2 FYNNEI. The CDR3 covers 14 residues. V shed 8 bases and J shed 0 bases, with 11 bases lying between them. The DNA of the CDR3 is TGTGCCAGCTGTGGCCATTATAGCAATCAGCCCCAGCATTTT. Translation: CASCGHYSNQPQHF.

This clonotype was found many times. This chain joins TRBV28 and TRBJ1-1; 8 nucleotides line up with TRBD1. The junction had 7 bases not matched to a gene; V was cut back by 1 base and J by 6 bases. This CDR3 is built from 15 residues. Germline assignment: CDR1 MDHEN and CDR2 SYDVKM. The chain's CDR3 is CASSLSGQGLSEAFF. CDR3 nucleotide sequence: TGTGCCAGCAGTTTATCTGGACAGGGTTTGTCTGAAGCTTTCTTT.

A word on this clonotype: A much larger clone sits a single nucleotide away, making a read error possible. The CDR3 protein is CVSSLVLVGTDTQYF. The CDR3, as DNA: TGTGTCAGCAGCTTGGTCCTCGTTGGCACAGATACGCAGTATTTT. The chain is built from TRBV5-8 and TRBJ2-3; D uncertain. The CDR3 has 15 residues. Germline V gene sequence: CDR1 SGHTS, CDR2 YDEGEE.

The table lists this clonotype with many counts. The V call is TRBV18, the J call TRBJ1-6, with a tentative D call TRBD1 (5 bases). The ends were cut back, 6 bases at V and 6 bases at J, with 21 bases in the middle. CDR3 length: 17 residues. In germline, CDR1 is KGHSH, CDR2 LQKENI. In nucleotides, the CDR3 is TGTGCCAGCTCCCTCGCTGGCAGGGAAATGAGTAATTCACCCCTCCACTTT. Translated, it gives CASSLAGREMSNSPLHF.

At least ten counts were recorded for this clonotype. The chain recombines TRBV5-6 with TRBJ2-2; unclear D gene. Germline CDR1 reads SGHDT; CDR2 reads YYEEEE. Trimming removed 4 bases at V and 3 bases at J, with 4 bases between. CDR3 length: 12 residues. The CDR3 nucleotides read TGTGCCAGCAGCCAAGACACCGGGGAGCTGTTTTTT. This encodes CASSQDTGELFF.

This sequence joins TRBV7-9 and TRBJ1-2; no reliable D call. The V end lost 7 bases, the J end lost 6 bases, and 18 bases lay between the germline ends. This CDR3 is 14 amino acids long. Germline V lookup: CDR1 SEHNR, CDR2 FQNEAQ (reference sequence). CDR3 in amino acids: CASTNGDFSDGYTF. Here the CDR3 DNA reads TGTGCCAGCACCAACGGGGATTTTAGCGATGGCTACACCTTC.

The chain couples TRBV5-1 to TRBJ1-2, with 10 bases that match TRBD1. The V segment lost 1 base and the J segment 4 bases; nucleotides outside the gene matches: 7. The CDR3 length is 16 residues. The germline V gene encodes CDR1 SGHRS and CDR2 YFSETQ. The CDR3, as DNA: TGCGCCAGCAGCTTGCCTATGACAGGGGGCGTCTATGGCTACACCTTC. Residues: CASSLPMTGGVYGYTF.

This sequence joins TRBV3-1 and TRBJ1-2, with D unresolved. The V end was cut by 5 bases, the J end by 0 bases, with 10 bases between. The CDR3 runs to 14 residues. From germline, CDR1 is LGHDT and CDR2 YNNKEL (reference sequence). The DNA of the CDR3 is TGTGCCAGCAGCTTACCCCTAGCTAACTATGGCTACACCTTC. It is translated as CASSLPLANYGYTF.

This clonotype has ten or more counts. The CDR3 loop reads CASSDGSYSNQPQHF. CDR3 bases: TGTGCCAGCAGCGACGGGAGCTATAGCAATCAGCCCCAGCATTTT. This sequence joins TRBV9 and TRBJ1-5; D unclear. The V end lost 3 bases, the J end lost 0 bases, and 10 bases lay between the germline ends. Germline values: CDR1 SGDLS, CDR2 YYNGEE. The CDR3 consists of 15 residues.

The table lists this clonotype with many counts. The chain uses TRBV7-2 and TRBJ2-2, with D perhaps TRBD2 (6 bases). Germline lookup yields CDR1 SGHTA and CDR2 FQGNSA. CDR3 length: 16 amino acids. V was pared by 1 base and J by 4 bases, with 13 bases between. The CDR3 reads CASSLVPRGSTGELFF. The CDR3 DNA reads TGTGCCAGCAGCTTAGTGCCCCGGGGGAGCACCGGGGAGCTGTTTTTT.

This clonotype was seen a handful of times. The chain combines TRBV6-5 with TRBJ2-2; 7 bases fit TRBD2. Trimming took 6 bases from V and 4 from J; bases not matched to a gene: 8. Germline V gene data show CDR1 as MNHEY and CDR2 as SVGAGI. The CDR3 is made up of 15 amino acids. CDR3 protein: CASSPTSAGTGELFF. CDR3 sequence (DNA): TGTGCCAGCAGCCCTACTAGCGCAGGCACCGGGGAGCTGTTTTTT.

The chain recombines TRBV29-1 with TRBJ1-1, with D uncertain. The CDR3 covers 12 residues. Per the germline V gene, CDR1 is SQVTM and CDR2 is ANQGSEA. V lost 1 base and J lost 5, with 8 bases in between. CDR3 region: CSVEGGGTEAFF. The DNA of the CDR3 is TGCAGCGTTGAAGGGGGAGGGACTGAAGCTTTCTTT.

In this sample, this clonotype turned up many times. The rearrangement links TRBV7-6 to TRBJ2-3; no clear D. The CDR3 covers 11 residues. Germline CDR1 reads SGHVS; CDR2 reads FNYEAQ. With 6 bases removed from V and 3 bases from J, the gap between germline ends came to 4 bases. This chain's CDR3 is CASSLTDTQYF. CDR3 DNA: TGTGCCAGCAGTCTAACAGATACGCAGTATTTT.

The chain has TRBV4-3 and TRBJ2-2; D is unclear. Deletions cut 0 bases from V and 3 bases from J, with 8 bases between. CDR1 and CDR2 (germline): LGHNA, YSLEER. The CDR3 sequence is 15 residues long. The CDR3 region is CASSQDGPDTGELFF. For the CDR3, the DNA is TGCGCCAGCAGCCAAGATGGACCAGACACCGGGGAGCTGTTTTTT.

This clonotype has at least ten counts. The chain is built from TRBV7-2 and TRBJ1-1; possibly TRBD1 for D (6 bases). Trimming took 6 bases from V and 10 from J, leaving 12 bases between them. The CDR3 consists of 11 residues. Germline values: CDR1 SGHTA, CDR2 FQGNSA. The CDR3 region is CASSLTGIAFF. The CDR3 coding sequence is TGTGCCAGCAGTTTAACAGGGATAGCTTTCTTT. Based on the CDR3 plus reference TRBV7-2 and TRBJ1-1, the full variable domain is GAGVSQSPSNKVTEKGKDVELRCDPISGHTALYWYRQSLGQGLEFLIYFQGNSAPDKSGLPSDRFSAERTGGSVSTLTIQRTQQEDSAVYLCASSLTGIAFFGQGTRLTVV.

This clonotype was recorded a few times. V is TRBV2 and J is TRBJ2-7; D is unclear. CDR1 and CDR2 (germline): SNHLY, FYNNEI. Trimming took off 1 base at V and 5 bases at J, with 6 bases between the two ends. The CDR3 runs 12 residues. DNA of the CDR3: TGTGCCAGCAGTGAAGGGACCAACGAGCAGTACTTC. The encoded protein is CASSEGTNEQYF.